One and the same sample provided the 2 T cell receptor beta chains below, sequenced in a study of blood T cell repertoires in COVID-19. TCRdb's table, derived via immunoSEQ multiplex PCR, lists solely in-frame clones and lacks some. This sample has about 190,000 clones, with about nine tenths found just once. Source material: peripheral blood. The receptors originated from a man aged 30-40 years with acute or convalescent COVID-19.

The chain recombines TRBV6-6 with TRBJ2-7; 15 positions agree with TRBD2. This CDR3 contains 16 residues. The germline V gene encodes CDR1 MNHNY and CDR2 SVGAGI (reference sequence). V was clipped by 6 bases and J by 7 bases; unmatched bases: 10. The CDR3: CASRIYSGTSGGEQYF. CDR3 coding DNA: TGTGCCAGCAGGATCTACTCAGGGACTAGCGGGGGGGAGCAGTACTTC.

V is TRBV13 and J is TRBJ1-2; 7 bases match TRBD1. The CDR3 is 11 amino acids. CDR1 and CDR2 from the germline V gene are PRHDT and FYEKMQ (reference sequence). After removal of 3 bases from V and 13 bases from J, the junction contained 5 bases not matched to a gene. The CDR3 sequence is CASSFRDSLTF. CDR3 sequence (DNA): TGTGCCAGCAGCTTCCGGGACAGCCTCACCTTC.